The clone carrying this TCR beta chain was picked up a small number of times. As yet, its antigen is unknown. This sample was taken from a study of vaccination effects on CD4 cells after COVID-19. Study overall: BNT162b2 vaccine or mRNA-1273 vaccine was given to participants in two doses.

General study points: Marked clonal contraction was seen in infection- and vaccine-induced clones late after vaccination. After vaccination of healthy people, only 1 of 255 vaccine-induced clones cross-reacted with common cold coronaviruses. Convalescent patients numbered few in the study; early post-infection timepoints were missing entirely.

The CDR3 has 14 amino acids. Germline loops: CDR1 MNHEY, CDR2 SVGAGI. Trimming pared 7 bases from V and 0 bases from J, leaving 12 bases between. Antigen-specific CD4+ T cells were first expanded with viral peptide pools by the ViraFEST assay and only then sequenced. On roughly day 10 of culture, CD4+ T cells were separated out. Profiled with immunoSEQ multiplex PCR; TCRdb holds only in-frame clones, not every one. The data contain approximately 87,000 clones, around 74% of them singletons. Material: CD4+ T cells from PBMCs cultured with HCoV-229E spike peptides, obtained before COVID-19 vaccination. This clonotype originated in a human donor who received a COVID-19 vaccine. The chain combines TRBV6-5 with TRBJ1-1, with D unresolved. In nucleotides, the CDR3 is TGTGCCAGCACCCTACATCCTGTGAACACTGAAGCTTTCTTT. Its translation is CASTLHPVNTEAFF.